The source of this T cell receptor (beta chain) is a study of T-cell reconstitution after alpha-beta-depleted transplantation in children. Study-wide results and limits: Most T-cell counts and diversity one year after the transplant came from T cells that were newly produced. There were some patients whose high TCRbeta diversity at day 60 came from surviving recipient T cells and thymic progenitors.

Library preparation (for TCRbeta) was performed with unique molecular identifiers. TCRdb re-derived calls from the PCR reads in MiXCR, one entry per CDR3 protein. The sample records over 45,000 distinct CDR3 sequences, around 5.9% being singletons. This CDR3 region has 12 residues. V gave up 2 bases and J gave up 13 bases; unmatched junction bases: 4. As regards this clonotype: Its antigen is undetermined.

The rearrangement links TRBV23-1 to TRBJ2-1; 8 nucleotides line up with TRBD2. TRBV23-1 is an ORF, and what it does is uncertain. The receptor was derived from a female patient between 2 and 15 years old who had a stem cell transplant for aplastic anemia, so the T cells may come from the graft donor. The sequenced sample was PBMCs, mostly from graft donor cells, obtained 60 days after TCRalphabeta/CD19-depleted stem cell transplant. CDR3 in DNA: TGCGCCAGCAGTCAACACGGGAGGGAACAGTTCTTC. Its translation is CASSQHGREQFF.